This T cell receptor beta chain was recorded in a study of cytomegalovirus exposure and HLA in healthy donors. Method: immunoSEQ multiplex PCR; TCRdb's copy keeps in-frame clones and lacks some. The profile shows under 85,000 clones, less than 95% of them singletons. The clonotype originates from a woman aged 18 to 35 in good health and CMV-seropositive. The sample comprised PBMCs.

The CDR3 sequence: CAWTPPLEAGRGENTEAFF. The CDR3 nucleotides are TGTGCCTGGACGCCGCCTTTAGAGGCAGGGAGGGGGGAGAACACTGAAGCTTTCTTT. The chain uses TRBV30 and TRBJ1-1, with D perhaps matching TRBD1 (6 bases). The CDR3 totals 19 residues. Trimming stripped 4 bases from V and 1 base from J, with 28 bases between. Germline V lookup: CDR1 GTSNPN, CDR2 SVGIG (reference sequence).